Listed below are T cell receptor beta chains from one sample, sequenced in a study of post-analysis software for immune sequencing data. MiXCR, applied by TCRdb to the PCR reads, yields one record per CDR3 protein. The data contain 550,000 to 700,000 distinct CDR3 sequences, 44% of them singletons. The source material was blood. The receptors were gathered from a girl aged 10 to 17 with multiple sclerosis. CDR3s include the opening cysteine and the closing phenylalanine or tryptophan. D genes are given only for firm matches. For some rows the clone size is stated as once, few or many, or as a class when expanded; others skip it.

TRBV21-1,TRBJ2-1,NA,NA,TGTGCCAGCTCCCCCGGACGAGGTGAGCAGTTCTTC,CASSPGRGEQFF
TRBV24-1,TRBJ2-7,TRBD1,NA,TGTGCCACCAGTGATCCTGGACAGGGTTACTACGAGCAGTACTTC,CATSDPGQGYYEQYF
TRBV15,TRBJ2-5,NA,NA,TGTGCCACCAGCAGAGAGGAAAGGGGATTCCAAGAGACCCAGTACTTC,CATSREERGFQETQYF
TRBV12-3/TRBV12-4,TRBJ1-2,NA,NA,TGTGCCAGCAGTTTAGACGGACCTAACTATGGCTACACCTTC,CASSLDGPNYGYTF
TRBV6-1,TRBJ1-1,NA,NA,TGTGCCAGCCTGGAGACAGGATACACTGAAGCTTTCTTT,CASLETGYTEAFF
TRBV7-2,TRBJ2-7,NA,few,TGTGCCAGCAGCCGGGACCGCACGGTATCCTACGAGCAGTACTTC,CASSRDRTVSYEQYF
TRBV5-1,TRBJ2-1,NA,NA,TGCGCCAGCAGTTCCTTTTTGGTAGCGGACAATGAGCAGTTCTTC,CASSSFLVADNEQFF
TRBV20-1,TRBJ2-1,TRBD2,few,TGCAGTGCTAGAGTAAGCGGGAGGGTCGTACGGGATGAGCAGTTCTTC,CSARVSGRVVRDEQFF
TRBV10-3,TRBJ1-2,NA,few,TGTGCCATCAGTGAGTCGGAATCCGGAGATGGCTACACCTTC,CAISESESGDGYTF
TRBV6-2/TRBV6-3,TRBJ1-2,NA,NA,TGTGCCAGCAGTTACACCAGGGATGGCTACACCTTC,CASSYTRDGYTF
TRBV29-1,TRBJ1-1,TRBD1,few,TGCAGCGTGGAGACAGGGGCCAACACTGAAGCTTTCTTT,CSVETGANTEAFF
TRBV20-1,TRBJ1-1,NA,NA,TGCAGTGCCTTCCCGGGACATTCGAACACTGAAGCTTTCTTT,CSAFPGHSNTEAFF
TRBV5-1,TRBJ2-7,NA,many,TGTGCCAGCAGCCTCACCGGGGGCACCTACGAGCAGTACTTC,CASSLTGGTYEQYF
TRBV6-1,TRBJ2-6,TRBD1,NA,TGTGCCAGCAGTACCGGGACAGTGGGTATCGGGGCCAACGTCCTGACTTTC,CASSTGTVGIGANVLTF
TRBV4-1,TRBJ1-5,TRBD1,NA,TGCGCCAGCAGCCAGGGACAGGGGCGTCAGCCCCAGCATTTT,CASSQGQGRQPQHF
TRBV7-9,TRBJ1-1,NA,NA,TGTGCCAGCAGCCCCACCCCTATAGGGACAACCATCAATGAAGCTTTCTTT,CASSPTPIGTTINEAFF
TRBV20-1,TRBJ2-3,NA,once,TGCAGTGCTAGAGGTCAGGAGGATACGCGGTATTTT,CSARGQEDTRYF
TRBV27,TRBJ2-6,TRBD1,once,TGTGCCAGCAGTTCTATAGGGACACGGACAGGGACTGGGGCCAACGTCCTGACTTTC,CASSSIGTRTGTGANVLTF
TRBV7-9,TRBJ2-1,TRBD2,few,TGTGCCAGCAGCTTAGCAAGCGGGGGGGCCGGTGAGCAGTTCTTC,CASSLASGGAGEQFF
TRBV4-2,TRBJ2-5,TRBD2,many,TGTGCCAGCAGCCAAGAACTAGCGGGGGGGCCATTCGTAGAGACCCAGTACTTC,CASSQELAGGPFVETQYF
TRBV7-9,TRBJ2-5,NA,NA,TGTGCCAGCAGCTTAGCGGACGCCGAGACCCAGTACTTC,CASSLADAETQYF
TRBV14,TRBJ2-1,TRBD1,NA,TGTGCCAGCAGCCAAAACAGGGGGGAGCAGTTCTTC,CASSQNRGEQFF
TRBV12-3/TRBV12-4,TRBJ1-2,TRBD1,NA,TGTGCCAGCAGAGCGACCTCAGGGGGTGGGGTCGGTGGCTACACCTTC,CASRATSGGGVGGYTF
TRBV6-1,TRBJ2-3,TRBD2,few,TGTGCCGTCTCGAGCGGGGCTAGCACAGATACGCAGTATTTT,CAVSSGASTDTQYF
TRBV3-1,TRBJ2-3,TRBD2,once,TGTGCCAGCAGCCACGGGTCGAGCGGGGGGACAGATACGCAGTATTTT,CASSHGSSGGTDTQYF
TRBV7-2,TRBJ2-3,TRBD2,NA,TGTGCCAGCACCACCGTGCGGGGGGAAGATACGCAGTATTTT,CASTTVRGEDTQYF
TRBV4-1,TRBJ1-2,NA,NA,TGCGCCAGCAGCCAAGATGGGCTCCAGGGCGGCTATGGCTACACCTTC,CASSQDGLQGGYGYTF
TRBV3-1,TRBJ1-2,NA,NA,TGTGCCAGCAGCCAAGGGGGTTCCTATGGCTGCACCTTC,CASSQGGSYGCTF
TRBV3-1,TRBJ1-3,NA,NA,TGTGCCAGCAGCCTCGGGACGAGAAGAAACACCATATATTTT,CASSLGTRRNTIYF
TRBV5-1,TRBJ2-2,NA,NA,TGCGCCAGCAGCTTGGACCGACAGAACACCGGGGAGCTGTTTTTT,CASSLDRQNTGELFF
TRBV27,TRBJ2-3,TRBD2,few,TGTGCCAGCAGTTCTAGCGGGGGGCTGAGCACAGATACGCAGTATTTT,CASSSSGGLSTDTQYF
TRBV12-3/TRBV12-4,TRBJ2-2,TRBD2,NA,TGTGCCAGCAGTTCCAGCGGGAGCGTTAACACCGGGGAGCTGTTTTTT,CASSSSGSVNTGELFF
TRBV7-9,TRBJ2-6,TRBD1,NA,TGTGCCAGCAGCTTAGTTCCGGGACAGGTCAATAGCGTCCTGACTTTC,CASSLVPGQVNSVLTF
TRBV27,TRBJ1-2,NA,few,TGTGCCAGCACGGGAGGATATGGCTACACCTTC,CASTGGYGYTF
TRBV5-1,TRBJ1-4,NA,many,TGCGCCAGCAGCTTGGACCCAGGGACTAATGAAAAACTGTTTTTT,CASSLDPGTNEKLFF
TRBV5-1,TRBJ2-7,TRBD2,few,TGCGCCAGCAGCTACTATGGACTAGCGGGAGAAGCCTACGAGCAGTACTTC,CASSYYGLAGEAYEQYF
TRBV24-1,TRBJ2-3,TRBD2,NA,TGTGCCACCAGTGATGCGACTAGCAGCGGCCCAGATACGCAGTATTTT,CATSDATSSGPDTQYF
TRBV7-2,TRBJ1-1,TRBD1,NA,TGTGCCAGCAGCACCCGACAGGGCGTCACTGAAGCTTTCTTT,CASSTRQGVTEAFF